This T cell receptor beta chain was captured by sequencing in a study of OX40 agonist ivuxolimab in advanced cancers. At the level of the whole study: Ivuxolimab, which targeted the costimulatory receptor OX40 (CD134), was an agonistic, fully human IgG2 monoclonal antibody. Intravenous ivuxolimab was administered to patients every 2 weeks at six dose levels: 0.01, 0.1, 0.3, 1.5, 3 and 10 mg/kg. Of the approximately 50 dose-escalation patients, hepatocellular carcinoma was present in about 20, melanoma in around 15, renal cell carcinoma in 9 and head and neck cancer in 9. The dose-escalation cohort was about 86% male with a mean age of approximately 59 years, ranging from roughly 20 to 85. Prior anti-PD-1, anti-PD-L1 or anti-CTLA-4 therapy was permitted, and 30% to 50% of dose-escalation patients had received checkpoint inhibitors. Partial responses occurred in three dose-escalation patients, of whom one had hepatocellular carcinoma and two had cutaneous melanoma. The purpose of peripheral TCRbeta sequencing was to test whether ivuxolimab changed TCR sequence diversity and led to clonal T-cell expansion. The monotherapy dose-escalation portion (N ≈ 50 patients) of the phase I ivuxolimab trial is reported in the paper. What the study reported, not specific to this receptor: The antigen specificity of the peripheral T cells that underwent clonal expansion was not determined. Low levels of normalized T-cell clonal expansion were also shown by some nonresponding patients. At doses of 0.1 to 3.0 mg/kg, clonal expansion of both CD4+ and CD8+ T cells in blood was seen between baseline and week 6. In partial responders in the 0.1-3.0 mg/kg groups, normalized peripheral clonal expansion was found to be among the lowest, especially among CD8+ T cells. On average, CD8+ T cells showed more expanded clones than CD4+ T cells after ivuxolimab.

Taken from the germline V gene, the CDR1 and CDR2 loops are SGHDN and FVKESK. The CDR3, cysteine through phenylalanine, is 14 amino acids long. The sequence is cut down to CDR3 DNA, 42 bases in frame from base 1. V is cut by 3 bases and J by 0 bases, and the space between the germline ends is 6 bases. Genomic DNA was isolated from the sorted cells so that the TCRbeta CDR3 region could be sequenced. The immunoSEQ Assay was used for sequencing of TCRbeta CDR3 regions. TCRdb holds this immuneACCESS table with in-frame rearrangements only. Some clones are missing; in checked studies, unresolved V genes explain under half, and the rest has no known cause. Present in this sample are about 58,000 clones, 70% to 90% of which were seen just once. The ten largest clones take up approximately 3% of the sample. The trial excluded patients who had a history of autoimmune disease or were on systemic immunosuppression. In every dose cohort, peripheral blood was drawn for TCR sequencing at baseline, cycle 4 day 1, and cycle 7 day 1. The samples were drawn from a first-in-human, open-label, multicenter phase I dose-escalation trial of ivuxolimab. The trial enrolled adults with locally advanced or metastatic head and neck squamous cell, hepatocellular, melanoma or renal cell carcinoma. Before TCR sequencing, CD4+ T cells and CD8+ T cells from peripheral blood were sorted into separate populations.

This clone was observed a handful of times. Its antigen is unknown. The input lacks base qualities; no much larger clone sits a single base away. The TCR comes from an adult with an advanced solid tumor such as melanoma, head and neck, liver or kidney cancer. The sequence links TRBV14 to TRBJ1-3, with the D gene call left open. The sample here was CD4+ or CD8+ T cells sorted from blood, taken in a trial of the OX40 agonist ivuxolimab. CDR3 region: CASSQKGSGNTIYF. The DNA reads as follows: TGTGCCAGCAGCCAGAAGGGCTCTGGAAACACCATATATTTT.